The 5 T cell receptor beta chains below were found in one sample sequenced in a study of CD4 T cells in relation to SARS-CoV-2 and coronaviruses. The repertoire was sequenced with immunoSEQ multiplex PCR; TCRdb's copy has only in-frame clones and lacks some. The table records 38,000 or so clones, roughly 80% of them present only once. What these receptors recognize is not known. Material for sequencing was naive CD4+ T cells from PBMCs, cultured in vitro. Regarding subset: naive CD4+ T cells isolated by negative enrichment. These receptors originate from an adult with COVID-19.

To note about this clone: At one boundary the junction diverges from the germline segment, which might be a read error. The V call is TRBV5-4, the J call TRBJ2-1, with 13 bases matching TRBD2. Per germline, CDR1 SGHNT and CDR2 YYREEE (reference sequence). The CDR3 has 12 amino acids. The CDR3 is CASSDSGLAGVF. Here the CDR3 DNA reads TGTGCCAGCAGCGACAGCGGACTAGCGGGAGTCTTC.

The V and J genes are TRBV5-1 and TRBJ1-2; tentative D call: TRBD1 (5 bases). The CDR3 extends over 13 amino acids. Germline V gene sequence: CDR1 SGHRS, CDR2 YFSETQ. V was clipped by 4 bases and J by 4 bases, with 11 bases between them. As DNA, the CDR3 is TGCGCCAGCAGCGCCCAGGGTTCCTATGGCTACACCTTC. Protein product: CASSAQGSYGYTF.

The chain recombines TRBV19 with TRBJ2-1; D possibly matches TRBD1 or TRBD2 (5 bases each). Germline CDR1 and CDR2: LNHDA and SQIVND (reference sequence). The CDR3 runs to 15 residues. Trimming removed 6 bases from V and 4 bases from J, with 16 bases in between. CDR3 DNA: TGTGCCAGTAGAACCGGGACCAGTATTTACAATGAGCAGTTCTTC. Its protein product is CASRTGTSIYNEQFF.

The rearrangement joins TRBV7-3 to TRBJ2-1; TRBD2 matches 9 bases. The CDR3 sequence is 17 residues long. Germline loops: CDR1 SGHTA, CDR2 FQGTGA. V shed 7 bases, J shed 6 bases, and the junction held 16 bases outside the gene matches. This CDR3 reads CASTPGGGGRASNEQFF. In DNA, the CDR3 is TGTGCCAGCACCCCAGGGGGAGGCGGGAGGGCCTCCAATGAGCAGTTCTTC.

J is TRBJ1-5 and V is TRBV7-2, with TRBD1 as a possible D gene (5 bases). The germline CDR1 and CDR2 sequences are SGHTA and FQGNSA. Trimming took 3 bases from V and 8 from J, leaving 11 bases between them. This CDR3 has 13 residues. The CDR3 region has the DNA TGTGCCAGCAGCTTCGGGGGGGGGAAGCCCCAGCATTTT. This encodes CASSFGGGKPQHF. The full variable domain, its missing parts supplied by reference TRBV7-2 and TRBJ1-5, is GAGVSQSPSNKVTEKGKDVELRCDPISGHTALYWYRQSLGQGLEFLIYFQGNSAPDKSGLPSDRFSAERTGGSVSTLTIQRTQQEDSAVYLCASSFGGGKPQHFGDGTRLSIL.